A selection of T cell receptor beta chains follows, all from one sample in a study of blood T cells in healthy people across ages. TCRdb re-called the 5' RACE reads through MiXCR, storing one row per CDR3 protein. The sample lists 380,000 or so distinct CDR3 sequences, roughly half occurring once. The sample taken for sequencing was blood. These receptors were obtained from a man aged 60 to 75 in good health. CDR3s include the opening cysteine and the closing phenylalanine or tryptophan. D genes are given only for firm matches. Some rows have no size entry. The others give once, few or many, or a class for an expanded clone.

v_call: TRBV6-1
j_call: TRBJ2-5
d_call: NA
clone_size: few
cdr3_nt: TGTGCCAGCAGTGAAGGCGAGATAGAGTACTTC
cdr3_aa: CASSEGEIEYF

v_call: TRBV29-1
j_call: TRBJ2-7
d_call: NA
clone_size: NA
cdr3_nt: TGCAGCGCCACACAAGGGGCGTACGAGCAGTACTTC
cdr3_aa: CSATQGAYEQYF

v_call: TRBV4-1
j_call: TRBJ2-5
d_call: NA
clone_size: NA
cdr3_nt: TGCGCCAGCAGCCATTTGTTAACTAGTCGTCAAGAGACCCAGTACTTC
cdr3_aa: CASSHLLTSRQETQYF

v_call: TRBV12-3/TRBV12-4
j_call: TRBJ2-1
d_call: NA
clone_size: NA
cdr3_nt: TGTGCCAGCAGTTCAGGGGGATTGGGGGGGGCCTACAATGAGCAGTTCTTC
cdr3_aa: CASSSGGLGGAYNEQFF

v_call: TRBV3-1
j_call: TRBJ2-7
d_call: TRBD2
clone_size: NA
cdr3_nt: TGTGCCAGCAGCCAAGTAGGGACTAGCGGTTCGTACGAGCAGTACTTC
cdr3_aa: CASSQVGTSGSYEQYF

v_call: TRBV29-1
j_call: TRBJ2-5
d_call: TRBD2
clone_size: once
cdr3_nt: TGCAGCGTTTCGGGGAGCGGGAGCAATGAGCAGTACTTC
cdr3_aa: CSVSGSGSNEQYF

v_call: TRBV7-2
j_call: TRBJ2-1
d_call: TRBD2
clone_size: NA
cdr3_nt: TGTGCCAGCAGCTTAAACCCCGGGACTAGCGTGTACAATGAGCAGTTCTTC
cdr3_aa: CASSLNPGTSVYNEQFF

v_call: TRBV12-3/TRBV12-4
j_call: TRBJ1-2
d_call: NA
clone_size: NA
cdr3_nt: NA
cdr3_aa: CASSLAQANHGYTF

v_call: TRBV29-1
j_call: TRBJ1-2
d_call: NA
clone_size: many
cdr3_nt: TGCAGCGTACAGGATTCGGTGTATGGCTACACCTTC
cdr3_aa: CSVQDSVYGYTF

v_call: TRBV29-1
j_call: TRBJ2-1
d_call: TRBD1
clone_size: NA
cdr3_nt: TGCAGCGTCGGGGCGAGGACAGGTTCTGAGTTCTTC
cdr3_aa: CSVGARTGSEFF

v_call: TRBV29-1
j_call: TRBJ2-7
d_call: NA
clone_size: many
cdr3_nt: TGCAGCGTTGAAACAGCAGGGGCCCGCTCCTACGAGCAGTACTTC
cdr3_aa: CSVETAGARSYEQYF

v_call: TRBV10-2
j_call: TRBJ2-7
d_call: TRBD1
clone_size: NA
cdr3_nt: TGCGCCAGCAGTGGGGGGACAGAAACCTACGAGCAGTACTTC
cdr3_aa: CASSGGTETYEQYF

v_call: TRBV11-1
j_call: TRBJ1-2
d_call: NA
clone_size: NA
cdr3_nt: TGTGCCAGCAACCAAATGAGGACGGGAGGCTACACCTTC
cdr3_aa: CASNQMRTGGYTF

v_call: TRBV2
j_call: TRBJ2-7
d_call: NA
clone_size: NA
cdr3_nt: TGTGCCAGTAGTGTGGTAGGGGCGGGGTACTTC
cdr3_aa: CASSVVGAGYF

v_call: TRBV5-1
j_call: TRBJ2-5
d_call: NA
clone_size: NA
cdr3_nt: TGCGCCAGCAGCTTGGCCGGTAGTCCCAAAGAGACCCAGAACTTC
cdr3_aa: CASSLAGSPKETQNF

v_call: TRBV28
j_call: TRBJ2-3
d_call: TRBD1
clone_size: few
cdr3_nt: TGTGCCAGCAGGAGTCAGACAGGGAGCACAGATACGCAGTATTTT
cdr3_aa: CASRSQTGSTDTQYF

v_call: TRBV6-4
j_call: TRBJ2-1
d_call: NA
clone_size: NA
cdr3_nt: TGTGCCAGCAGTGCCCCCGGGACAAGTATGTTCTTC
cdr3_aa: CASSAPGTSMFF

v_call: TRBV21-1
j_call: TRBJ2-1
d_call: NA
clone_size: NA
cdr3_nt: TGTGCCAGCAGCAAAGGGCTAGCGGGAGTAGAGCAGTTCTTC
cdr3_aa: CASSKGLAGVEQFF

v_call: TRBV6-5
j_call: TRBJ2-3
d_call: TRBD2
clone_size: few
cdr3_nt: TGTGCCAGCAGTTTAACGGGGGGGCCCGGGGCAGATACGCAGTATTTT
cdr3_aa: CASSLTGGPGADTQYF

v_call: TRBV15
j_call: TRBJ1-4
d_call: NA
clone_size: NA
cdr3_nt: TGTGCCACCACTCCGGACGCCGATAATGAAAAACTGTTTTTT
cdr3_aa: CATTPDADNEKLFF

v_call: TRBV3-1
j_call: TRBJ1-2
d_call: TRBD1
clone_size: NA
cdr3_nt: TGTGCCAGCAGCCAAGACTTACCGACAGGGCGTGGCGGCTACACCTTC
cdr3_aa: CASSQDLPTGRGGYTF

v_call: TRBV11-2
j_call: TRBJ2-5
d_call: NA
clone_size: few
cdr3_nt: TGTGCCAGCAGCTATGCCCTGGGGGGTCGGGAGACCCAGTACTTC
cdr3_aa: CASSYALGGRETQYF

v_call: TRBV6-2/TRBV6-3
j_call: TRBJ1-2
d_call: NA
clone_size: NA
cdr3_nt: TGTGCCAGCAGTCCCAAAACCTATGGCTACACCTTC
cdr3_aa: CASSPKTYGYTF

v_call: TRBV7-2
j_call: TRBJ2-3
d_call: TRBD2
clone_size: NA
cdr3_nt: TGTGCCAGCAGCTTACCCCGGACTAGCGGTAGCACAGATACGCAGTATTTT
cdr3_aa: CASSLPRTSGSTDTQYF

v_call: TRBV20-1
j_call: TRBJ1-2
d_call: TRBD1
clone_size: many
cdr3_nt: TGCAGTGCTCCCCAACCGGGACAGCGGACCTACACCTTC
cdr3_aa: CSAPQPGQRTYTF

v_call: TRBV7-8
j_call: TRBJ2-7
d_call: TRBD1
clone_size: few
cdr3_nt: TGTGCCAGCAGCTCCCGGGCCGGGACAGGGGTCAACTACGAGCAGTACTTC
cdr3_aa: CASSSRAGTGVNYEQYF

v_call: TRBV6-6
j_call: TRBJ2-1
d_call: TRBD2
clone_size: NA
cdr3_nt: TGTGCCAGCAGTTATGGCGTTAGCGGGTCCGGGGGTGAGCAGTTCTTC
cdr3_aa: CASSYGVSGSGGEQFF

v_call: TRBV20-1
j_call: TRBJ2-1
d_call: TRBD2
clone_size: few
cdr3_nt: TGCAGTGCTAGAGATCCCTCGGGGGTAGCGGGCTCCTACAATGAGCAGTTCTTC
cdr3_aa: CSARDPSGVAGSYNEQFF

v_call: TRBV7-2
j_call: TRBJ2-3
d_call: TRBD2
clone_size: few
cdr3_nt: TGTGCCAGCAGCAAGGGACTAGCGGAAGATACGCAGTATTTT
cdr3_aa: CASSKGLAEDTQYF

v_call: TRBV12-3/TRBV12-4
j_call: TRBJ2-1
d_call: NA
clone_size: NA
cdr3_nt: TGTGCCAGCAGTTTAGGAGACACGCCCTACAATGAGCAGTTCTTC
cdr3_aa: CASSLGDTPYNEQFF

v_call: TRBV27
j_call: TRBJ1-2
d_call: TRBD1
clone_size: NA
cdr3_nt: TGTGCCAGCAGTTTACAGGGGGCGGTCGGCTATGGCTACACCTTC
cdr3_aa: CASSLQGAVGYGYTF

v_call: TRBV28
j_call: TRBJ1-2
d_call: NA
clone_size: many
cdr3_nt: TGTGCCAGCAGTTTATGGGGGGATAACTATGGCTACACCTTC
cdr3_aa: CASSLWGDNYGYTF

v_call: TRBV10-3
j_call: TRBJ2-7
d_call: TRBD1
clone_size: once
cdr3_nt: TGTGCCATCAGTAATAGACAGGGACACGAGCAGTACTTC
cdr3_aa: CAISNRQGHEQYF

v_call: TRBV5-8
j_call: TRBJ1-2
d_call: NA
clone_size: NA
cdr3_nt: TGTGCCAGCAGCTTGTTTGGGTCTGGCTACACCTTC
cdr3_aa: CASSLFGSGYTF

v_call: TRBV29-1
j_call: TRBJ2-7
d_call: TRBD1
clone_size: NA
cdr3_nt: TGCGGCGTCTCAACCGGGACAGGGACGAAGGACGAGCAGTACTTC
cdr3_aa: CGVSTGTGTKDEQYF

v_call: TRBV29-1
j_call: TRBJ2-1
d_call: TRBD2
clone_size: NA
cdr3_nt: TGCAGCCCGAACCGGCGGGAGGGCCTCCGGAGCTCCTACAATGAGCAGTTCTTC
cdr3_aa: CSPNRREGLRSSYNEQFF

v_call: TRBV29-1
j_call: TRBJ1-1
d_call: NA
clone_size: NA
cdr3_nt: TGCAGCGTAAACCGGGACGCCACCCCTGAAGCTTTCTTT
cdr3_aa: CSVNRDATPEAFF

v_call: TRBV7-9
j_call: TRBJ1-4
d_call: TRBD1
clone_size: NA
cdr3_nt: TGTGCCAGCAGCTCCGACAGGGGGGCGACTAATGAAAAACTGTTTTTT
cdr3_aa: CASSSDRGATNEKLFF

v_call: TRBV7-9
j_call: TRBJ1-3
d_call: NA
clone_size: NA
cdr3_nt: TGTGCCAGCAGCCCGGCCCAACCCATATATTTT
cdr3_aa: CASSPAQPIYF

v_call: TRBV12-3/TRBV12-4
j_call: TRBJ1-4
d_call: NA
clone_size: few
cdr3_nt: TGTGCCAGCAGTTTTGGCCAGAGGGAAAAACTGTTTTTT
cdr3_aa: CASSFGQREKLFF

v_call: TRBV12-3/TRBV12-4
j_call: TRBJ2-7
d_call: NA
clone_size: NA
cdr3_nt: TGTGCCAGTACCCCCGTGCTACCTTACAACAATGAGCAGTACTTC
cdr3_aa: CASTPVLPYNNEQYF

v_call: TRBV20-1
j_call: TRBJ2-1
d_call: NA
clone_size: NA
cdr3_nt: TGCAGTGCTATACCCCAGGAGGGGTCCTACAATGAGCAGTTCTTC
cdr3_aa: CSAIPQEGSYNEQFF

v_call: TRBV27
j_call: TRBJ2-7
d_call: NA
clone_size: many
cdr3_nt: TGTGCCAGCAGTTTTACGCTAGCCGGGGCCGAGCAGTACTTC
cdr3_aa: CASSFTLAGAEQYF